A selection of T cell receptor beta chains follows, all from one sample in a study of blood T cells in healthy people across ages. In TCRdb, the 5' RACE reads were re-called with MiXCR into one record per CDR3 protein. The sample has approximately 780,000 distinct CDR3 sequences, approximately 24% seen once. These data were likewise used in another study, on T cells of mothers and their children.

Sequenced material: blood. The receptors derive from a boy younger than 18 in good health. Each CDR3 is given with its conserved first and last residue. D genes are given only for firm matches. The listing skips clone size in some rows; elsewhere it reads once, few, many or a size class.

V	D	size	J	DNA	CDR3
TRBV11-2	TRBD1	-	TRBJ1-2	TGTGCCAGCAGCAAAGGACAGGGACAACTCTATGGCTACACCTTC	CASSKGQGQLYGYTF
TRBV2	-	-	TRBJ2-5	TGTGCCAGCACCGGGACGGAAGAGACCCAGTACTTC	CASTGTEETQYF
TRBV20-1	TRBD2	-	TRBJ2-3	TGCAGTGCTAGCAGGGGACTAGCGGGGGTTGGAGATACGCAGTATTTT	CSASRGLAGVGDTQYF
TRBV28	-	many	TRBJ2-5	TGTGCCAGCAGTTTATCAGTTCAAGAGACCCAGTACTTC	CASSLSVQETQYF
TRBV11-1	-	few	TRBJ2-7	TGTGCCAGCAGCGAATCCAGGTCACCTTTTTACGAGCAGTACTTC	CASSESRSPFYEQYF
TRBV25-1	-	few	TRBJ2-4	TGTGCCAGCAGTGATGCAGGGAGAGCCAAAAACATTCAGTACTTC	CASSDAGRAKNIQYF
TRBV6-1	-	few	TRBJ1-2	TGTGCCAGCAGTGAAGGGGGTAGGGGCTACACCTTC	CASSEGGRGYTF
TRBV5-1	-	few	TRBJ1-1	TGCGCCAGCAGCTTGGAGGGCAGGGTCACTGAAGCTTTCTTT	CASSLEGRVTEAFF
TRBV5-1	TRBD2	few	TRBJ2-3	TGCGCCAGCAGCTTGACTAGCGGGGTTGATACGCAGTATTTT	CASSLTSGVDTQYF
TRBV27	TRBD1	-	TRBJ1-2	TGTGCCAGCAGTTTATCGGTCGAGGGGGCGGGTGGCTACACCTTC	CASSLSVEGAGGYTF
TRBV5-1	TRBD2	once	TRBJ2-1	TGCGCCAGCAGCTCCTCCGGGACTAGCGGGGGGGCCTCCTACTATGAGCAGTTCTTC	CASSSSGTSGGASYYEQFF
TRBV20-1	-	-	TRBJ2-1	TGCAGTGCTAGGACCTCAGGGACCTACAATGAGCAGTTCTTC	CSARTSGTYNEQFF
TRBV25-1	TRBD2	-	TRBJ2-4	TGTGCCAGCAGTGAAGCGGGGGGCCAAAACATTCAGTACTTC	CASSEAGGQNIQYF
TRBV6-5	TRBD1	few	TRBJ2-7	TGTGCCAGCAGTTCGACAGGGGGCCAGAACGAGCAGTACTTC	CASSSTGGQNEQYF
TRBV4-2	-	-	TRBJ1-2	TGTGCCAGCAGCCCCCCAGGGACCTACCTTTATGGCTACACCTTC	CASSPPGTYLYGYTF
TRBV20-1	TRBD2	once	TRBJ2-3	TGCAGCTCCCTTTGGACGGGGGGAGATACGCAGTATTTT	CSSLWTGGDTQYF
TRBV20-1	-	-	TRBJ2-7	TGCAGTGCTAGACTAGGACTTCCCGACCCCTACGAGCAGTACTTC	CSARLGLPDPYEQYF
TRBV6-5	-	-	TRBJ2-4	TGTGCCAGCAGCCGCTTAAGACCGACAGCCAAAAACATTCAGTACTTC	CASSRLRPTAKNIQYF
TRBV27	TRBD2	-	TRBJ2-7	TGTGCCAGCAGTCCAACCAAGACTAGCGGGGGGCCCTACGAGCAGTACTTC	CASSPTKTSGGPYEQYF
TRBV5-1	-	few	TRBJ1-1	TGCGCCAGCAGCAAGTTGGACAGCGATGAAGCTTTCTTT	CASSKLDSDEAFF
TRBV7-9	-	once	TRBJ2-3	TGTGCCAGCAGCCCACCGGGACTTGCATTAGATACGCAGTATTTT	CASSPPGLALDTQYF
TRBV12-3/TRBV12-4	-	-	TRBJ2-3	TGTGCCAGCCTTGGACAGATGACAGATACGCAGTATTTT	CASLGQMTDTQYF
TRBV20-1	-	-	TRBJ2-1	TGCAGTGCTAGAGTCGCGGACAATGAGCAGTTCTTC	CSARVADNEQFF
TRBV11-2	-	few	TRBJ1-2	TGTGCCAGCAGCCCGCGGGGGGCTGGCCAGTATGGCTACACCTTC	CASSPRGAGQYGYTF
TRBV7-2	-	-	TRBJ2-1	TGTGCCAGCAGCTTAATCCCGGGGTTCACCTACAATGAGCAGTTCTTC	CASSLIPGFTYNEQFF
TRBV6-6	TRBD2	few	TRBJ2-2	TGTGCCAGCTCGGCGGGGGGGCACTACACCGGGGAGCTGTTTTTT	CASSAGGHYTGELFF
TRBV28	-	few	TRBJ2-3	TGTGCCAGCAGCCTCGGTAGCGTTTTCACAGATACGCAGTATTTT	CASSLGSVFTDTQYF
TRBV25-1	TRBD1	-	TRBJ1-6	TGTGCCAGCAGTGATGCAGGGGGGAATTCACCCCTCCACTTT	CASSDAGGNSPLHF
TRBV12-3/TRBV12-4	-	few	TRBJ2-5	TGTGCCATCTTGGCCCCCGGCGGGGAGACCCAGTACTTC	CAILAPGGETQYF
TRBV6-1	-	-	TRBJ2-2	TGTGCCAGCACACAGGAGGGGAACTACTACACCGGGGAGCTGTTTTTT	CASTQEGNYYTGELFF
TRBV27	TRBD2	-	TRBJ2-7	TGTGACAGCAGTTCATTTAGCGGGGCCACCTACGAGCAGTACTTC	CDSSSFSGATYEQYF
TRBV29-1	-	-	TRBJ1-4	TGCAGCGTTGGTCCCCAAGGTGTTAGTGAAAAACTGTTTTTT	CSVGPQGVSEKLFF
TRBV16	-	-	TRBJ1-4	TGTGCCAGCAGCCAATCCGCAGGGGACCCTAATGAAAAACTGTTTTTT	CASSQSAGDPNEKLFF
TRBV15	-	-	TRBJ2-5	TGTGCCACCAGCAGAGATCGCGGCAGCCAAGAGACCCAGTACTTC	CATSRDRGSQETQYF
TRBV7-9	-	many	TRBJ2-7	TGCGCCAGCAGCTTGGAGGGGGGGGCCTACGAGCAGTACTTC	CASSLEGGAYEQYF
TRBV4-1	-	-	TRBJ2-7	TGCGCCAGCAGCCAAGAAGAGGGGTACGAGCAGTACTTC	CASSQEEGYEQYF
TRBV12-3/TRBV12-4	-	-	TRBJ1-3	TGTGCCAGCAGCTCCTCGTCGGGGGACGGAAACACCATATATTTT	CASSSSSGDGNTIYF
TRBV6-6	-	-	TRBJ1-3	TGTGCCAGCAGTTTCAGGGGTTCCGTTGAAAACACCATATATTTT	CASSFRGSVENTIYF
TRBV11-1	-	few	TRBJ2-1	TGTGCCAGCAGCTTAGCTCGGGACTACAATGAGCAGTTCTTC	CASSLARDYNEQFF
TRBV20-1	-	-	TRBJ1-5	TGCAGTGCCAGCGTTAGCAGAGGGGGCAATCAGCCCCAGCATTTT	CSASVSRGGNQPQHF
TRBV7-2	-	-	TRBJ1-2	TGTGCCAGCAGCTTCAGGGCGAGGGGCTACACCTTC	CASSFRARGYTF
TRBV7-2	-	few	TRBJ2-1	TGTGCCAGCAGCCGTTTCCGCAATGAGCAGTTCTTC	CASSRFRNEQFF
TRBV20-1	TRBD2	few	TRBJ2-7	TGCAGTGCCTCCCACGGGGGGGCGTCCTACGAGCAGTACTTC	CSASHGGASYEQYF